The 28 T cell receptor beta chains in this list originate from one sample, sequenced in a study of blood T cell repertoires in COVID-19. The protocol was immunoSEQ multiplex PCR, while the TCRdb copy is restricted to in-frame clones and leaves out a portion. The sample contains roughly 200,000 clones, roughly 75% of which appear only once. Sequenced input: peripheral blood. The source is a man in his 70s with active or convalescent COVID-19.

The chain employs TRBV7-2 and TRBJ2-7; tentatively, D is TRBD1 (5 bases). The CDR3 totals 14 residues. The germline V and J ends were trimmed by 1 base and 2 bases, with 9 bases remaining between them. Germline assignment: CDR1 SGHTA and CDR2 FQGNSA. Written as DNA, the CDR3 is TGTGCCAGCAGCTTAGGACAGCTAGCCTACGAGCAGTACTTC. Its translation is CASSLGQLAYEQYF.

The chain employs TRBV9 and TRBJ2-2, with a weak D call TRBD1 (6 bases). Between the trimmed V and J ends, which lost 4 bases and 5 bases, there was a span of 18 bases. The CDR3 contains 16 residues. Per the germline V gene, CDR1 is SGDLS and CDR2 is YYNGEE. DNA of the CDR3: TGTGCCAGCAGCCCCCAAACCGGGACACCGACCGGGGAGCTGTTTTTT. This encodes CASSPQTGTPTGELFF.

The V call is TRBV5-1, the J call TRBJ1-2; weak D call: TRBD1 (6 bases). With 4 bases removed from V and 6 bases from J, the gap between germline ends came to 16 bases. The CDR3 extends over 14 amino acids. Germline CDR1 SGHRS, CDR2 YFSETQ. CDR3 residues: CASSISGETNGYTF. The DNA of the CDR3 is TGCGCCAGCAGCATCTCAGGGGAGACCAATGGCTACACCTTC.

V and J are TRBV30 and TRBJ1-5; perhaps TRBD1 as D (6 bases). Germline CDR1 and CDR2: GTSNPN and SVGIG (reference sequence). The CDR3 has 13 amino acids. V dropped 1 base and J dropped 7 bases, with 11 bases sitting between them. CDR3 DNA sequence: TGTGCCTGGAGTGCGACAGGTGGACAGCCCCAGCATTTT. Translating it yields CAWSATGGQPQHF.

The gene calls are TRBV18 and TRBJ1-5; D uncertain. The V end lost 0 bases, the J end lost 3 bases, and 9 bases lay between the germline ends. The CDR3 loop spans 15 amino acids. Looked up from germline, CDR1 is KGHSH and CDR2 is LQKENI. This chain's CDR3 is CASSPPGSINQPQHF. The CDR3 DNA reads TGTGCCAGCTCACCACCGGGCAGCATCAATCAGCCCCAGCATTTT.

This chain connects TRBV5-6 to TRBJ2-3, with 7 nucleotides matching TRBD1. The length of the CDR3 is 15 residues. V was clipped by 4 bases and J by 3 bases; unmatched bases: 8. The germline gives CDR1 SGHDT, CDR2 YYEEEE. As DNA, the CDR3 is TGTGCCAGCAGCCATGACAGGGTATGGACAGATACGCAGTATTTT. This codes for CASSHDRVWTDTQYF.

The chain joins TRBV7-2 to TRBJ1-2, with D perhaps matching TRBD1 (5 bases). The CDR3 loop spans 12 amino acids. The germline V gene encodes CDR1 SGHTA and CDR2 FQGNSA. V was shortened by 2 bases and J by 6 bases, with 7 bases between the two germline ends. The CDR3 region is CASSLNRNGYTF. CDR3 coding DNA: TGTGCCAGCAGCTTAAACAGGAATGGCTACACCTTC.

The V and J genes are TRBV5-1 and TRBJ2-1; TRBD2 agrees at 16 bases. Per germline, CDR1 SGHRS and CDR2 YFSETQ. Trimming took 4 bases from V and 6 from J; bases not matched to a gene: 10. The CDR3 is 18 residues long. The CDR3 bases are TGCGCCAGCAGCCCCGGGACTAGCGGGAGGGCCGGTAGCAATGAGCAGTTCTTC. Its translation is CASSPGTSGRAGSNEQFF.

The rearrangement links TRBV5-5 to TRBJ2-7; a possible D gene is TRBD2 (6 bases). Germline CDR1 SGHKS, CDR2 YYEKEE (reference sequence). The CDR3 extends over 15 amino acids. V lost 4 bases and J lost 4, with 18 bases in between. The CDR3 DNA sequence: TGTGCCAGCAGCCCATTAGGGGAAGGGAGGTACGAGCAGTACTTC. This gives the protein CASSPLGEGRYEQYF.

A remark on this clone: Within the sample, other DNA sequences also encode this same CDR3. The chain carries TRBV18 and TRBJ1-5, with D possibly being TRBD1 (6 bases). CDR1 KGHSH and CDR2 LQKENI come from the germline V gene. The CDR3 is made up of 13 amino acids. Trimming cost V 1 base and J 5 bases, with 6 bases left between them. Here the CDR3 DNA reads TGTGCCAGCTCACCACAGGGGGATCAGCCCCAGCATTTT. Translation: CASSPQGDQPQHF.

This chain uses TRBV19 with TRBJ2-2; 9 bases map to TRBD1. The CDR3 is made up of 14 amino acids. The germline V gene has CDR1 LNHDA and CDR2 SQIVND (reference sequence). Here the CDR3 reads CGTGTGSWTGELFF. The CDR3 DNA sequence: TGTGGGACCGGGACAGGGTCATGGACCGGGGAGCTGTTTTTT.

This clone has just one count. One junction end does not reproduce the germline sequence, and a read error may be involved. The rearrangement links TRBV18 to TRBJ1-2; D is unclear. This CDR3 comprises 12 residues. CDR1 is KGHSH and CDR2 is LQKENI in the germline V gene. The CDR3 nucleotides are TGTGCCAGCTCACCACGGCTGGAGGTCTCCCACTTC. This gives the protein CASSPRLEVSHF.

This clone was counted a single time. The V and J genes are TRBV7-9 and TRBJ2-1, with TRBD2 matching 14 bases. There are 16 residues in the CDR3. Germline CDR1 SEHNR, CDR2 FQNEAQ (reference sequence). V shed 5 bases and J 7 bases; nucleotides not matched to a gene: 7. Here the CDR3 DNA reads TGTGCCAGCAGCAAGTCGACTAGCGGGGGGGCGAATGAGCAGTTCTTC. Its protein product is CASSKSTSGGANEQFF.

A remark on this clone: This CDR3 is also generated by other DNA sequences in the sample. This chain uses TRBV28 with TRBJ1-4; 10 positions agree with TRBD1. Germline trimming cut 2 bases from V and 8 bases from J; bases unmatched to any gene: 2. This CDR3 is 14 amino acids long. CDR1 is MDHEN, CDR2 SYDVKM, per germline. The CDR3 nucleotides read TGTGCCAGCAGTTTAGACAGGGGGCGCGAAAAACTGTTTTTT. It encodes CASSLDRGREKLFF.

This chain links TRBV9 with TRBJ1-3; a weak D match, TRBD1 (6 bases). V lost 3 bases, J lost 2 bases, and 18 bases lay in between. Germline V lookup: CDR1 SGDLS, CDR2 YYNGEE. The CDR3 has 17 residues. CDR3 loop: CASSDPRGIRAGNTIYF. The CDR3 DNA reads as TGTGCCAGCAGCGACCCCAGGGGCATTCGGGCTGGAAACACCATATATTTT.

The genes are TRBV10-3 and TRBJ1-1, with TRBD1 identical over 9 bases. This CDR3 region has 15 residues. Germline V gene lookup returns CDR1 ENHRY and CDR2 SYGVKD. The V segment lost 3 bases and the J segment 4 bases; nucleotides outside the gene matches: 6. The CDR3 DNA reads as TGTGCCATCAGTGAAAGAGGACAGGGGCTCACTGAAGCTTTCTTT. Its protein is CAISERGQGLTEAFF.

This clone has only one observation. CDR3 sequence (DNA): TGTGCCAGTAGTCAGGTCAATCAGCCCCAGCATTTT. Translation gives CASSQVNQPQHF. This chain connects TRBV19 to TRBJ1-5; D remains ambiguous. This CDR3 region has 12 residues. The germline CDR1 and CDR2 sequences are LNHDA and SQIVND (reference sequence). The germline V and J ends were trimmed by 5 bases and 3 bases, with 5 bases remaining between them.

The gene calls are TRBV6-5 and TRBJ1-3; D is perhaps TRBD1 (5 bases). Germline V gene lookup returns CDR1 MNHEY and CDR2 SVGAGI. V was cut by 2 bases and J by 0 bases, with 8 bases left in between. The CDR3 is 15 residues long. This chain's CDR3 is CASSYGHSSGNTIYF. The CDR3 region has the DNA TGTGCCAGCAGTTACGGACACAGCTCTGGAAACACCATATATTTT.

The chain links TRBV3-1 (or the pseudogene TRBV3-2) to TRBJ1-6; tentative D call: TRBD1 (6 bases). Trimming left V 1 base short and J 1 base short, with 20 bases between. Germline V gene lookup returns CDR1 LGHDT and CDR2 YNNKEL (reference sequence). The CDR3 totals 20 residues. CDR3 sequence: CASSQARIIQRGSYNSPLHF. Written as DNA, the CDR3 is TGTGCCAGCAGCCAAGCACGGATTATACAAAGGGGGTCCTATAATTCACCCCTCCACTTT.

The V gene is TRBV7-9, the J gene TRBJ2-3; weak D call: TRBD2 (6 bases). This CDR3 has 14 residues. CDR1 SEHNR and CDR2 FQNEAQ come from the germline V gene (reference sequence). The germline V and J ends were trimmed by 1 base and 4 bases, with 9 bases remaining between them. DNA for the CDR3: TGTGCCAGCAGCTTAGGGCGGGGATCAGATACGCAGTATTTT. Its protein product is CASSLGRGSDTQYF.

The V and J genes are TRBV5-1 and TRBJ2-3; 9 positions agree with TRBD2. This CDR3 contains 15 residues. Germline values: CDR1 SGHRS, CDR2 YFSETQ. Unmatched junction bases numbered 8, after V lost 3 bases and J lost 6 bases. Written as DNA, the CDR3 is TGCGCCAGCAGCTCTGGGACTAGCAGCGAGGATACGCAGTATTTT. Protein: CASSSGTSSEDTQYF.

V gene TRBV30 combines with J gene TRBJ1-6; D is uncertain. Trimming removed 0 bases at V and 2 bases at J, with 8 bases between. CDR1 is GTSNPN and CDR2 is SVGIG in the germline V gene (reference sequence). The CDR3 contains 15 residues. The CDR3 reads CAWSVAEAYNSPLHF. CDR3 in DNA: TGTGCCTGGAGTGTGGCAGAAGCCTATAATTCACCCCTCCACTTT.

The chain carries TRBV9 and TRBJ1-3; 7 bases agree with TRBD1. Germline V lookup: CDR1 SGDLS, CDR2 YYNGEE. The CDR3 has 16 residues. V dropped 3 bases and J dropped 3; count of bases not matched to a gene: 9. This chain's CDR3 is CASSAQEGAGGNTIYF. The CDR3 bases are TGTGCCAGCAGCGCCCAGGAGGGGGCAGGTGGAAACACCATATATTTT.

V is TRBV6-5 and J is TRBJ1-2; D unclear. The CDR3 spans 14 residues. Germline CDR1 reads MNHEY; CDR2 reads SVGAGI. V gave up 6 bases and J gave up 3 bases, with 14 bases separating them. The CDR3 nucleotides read TGTGCCAGCAGAACGTACCAGGTTGACTATGGCTACACCTTC. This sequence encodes CASRTYQVDYGYTF.

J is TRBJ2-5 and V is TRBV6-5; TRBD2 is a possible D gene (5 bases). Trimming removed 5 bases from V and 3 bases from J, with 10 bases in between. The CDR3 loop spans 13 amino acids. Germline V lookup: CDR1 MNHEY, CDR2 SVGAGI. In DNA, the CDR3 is TGTGCCAGCAGTCGACTGGGAGAAGAGACCCAGTACTTC. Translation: CASSRLGEETQYF.

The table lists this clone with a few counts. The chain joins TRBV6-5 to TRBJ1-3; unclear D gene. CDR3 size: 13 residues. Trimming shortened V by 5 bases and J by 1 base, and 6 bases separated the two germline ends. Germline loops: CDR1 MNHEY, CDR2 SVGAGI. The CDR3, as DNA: TGTGCCAGCAGTCCTAATTCTGGAAACACCATATATTTT. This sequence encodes CASSPNSGNTIYF.

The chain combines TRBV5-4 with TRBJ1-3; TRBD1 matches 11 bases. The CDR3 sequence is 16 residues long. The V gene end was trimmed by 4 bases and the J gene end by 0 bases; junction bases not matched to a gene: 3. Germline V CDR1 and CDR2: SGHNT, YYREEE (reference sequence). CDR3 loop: CASSGGTGGSGNTIYF. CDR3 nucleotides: TGTGCCAGCAGCGGGGGGACAGGGGGCTCTGGAAACACCATATATTTT.

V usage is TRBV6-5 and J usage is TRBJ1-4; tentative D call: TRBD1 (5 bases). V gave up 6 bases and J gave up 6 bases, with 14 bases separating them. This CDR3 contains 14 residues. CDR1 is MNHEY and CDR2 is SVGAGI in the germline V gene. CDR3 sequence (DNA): TGTGCCAGCAGCCCCGGCTGGGGGGATGAAAAACTGTTTTTT. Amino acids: CASSPGWGDEKLFF.